The clone carrying this TCR beta chain has more than one count but fewer than ten. Its matching antigen is unknown. Germline CDR1 reads SEHNR; CDR2 reads FQNEAQ (reference sequence). The CDR3 loop spans 10 amino acids. V was pared by 10 bases and J by 10 bases, with 12 bases between. This entry comes from a study of T-cell reconstitution after alpha-beta-depleted transplantation in children. General study results and limits: About two months after transplant, alpha-beta T cells reportedly came from several hundred expanded graft clones. Counts and diversity of T cells one year after transplant came mostly from newly produced T cells.

Preparation of the TCRbeta library was carried out with unique molecular identifiers. TCRdb redid the calling of the PCR reads with MiXCR, one entry per CDR3 protein. The table lists approximately 350,000 distinct CDR3 sequences, 15% to 20% of them singletons, with around 38% in the top ten. This specimen consisted of PBMCs, mostly from graft donor cells, obtained 360 days after TCRalphabeta/CD19-depleted stem cell transplant. J is TRBJ2-3 and V is TRBV7-9; possible D gene TRBD2, 5 bases. The sequence derives from a male patient aged 2-9 years who had a stem cell transplant for acute lymphoblastic leukemia, so the T cells may come from the graft donor. CDR3 DNA: TGTGCCACCATGATGGGAGCGCAGTATTTT. Encoded protein: CATMMGAQYF.